There are a few counts of the clone carrying this TCR beta chain. This sample was included in a study of blood T cells in healthy people across ages. The second PCR ran about 6 to 12 cycles with a sample-barcoded 5' primer and J-beta primers. MiXCR was run by TCRdb on the 5' RACE reads, yielding one entry per CDR3 protein. The profile covers some 1.4 million distinct CDR3 sequences, with 42% appearing a single time and roughly 7.9% taken by the ten largest. Input material: blood. The TCR sequence derives from a woman younger than 35 in good health.

CDR3 amino acids: CATSPSGRGETQYF. The DNA for the CDR3 is TGTGCCACCAGTCCTAGCGGGAGAGGTGAGACCCAGTACTTC. The chain has TRBV24-1 and TRBJ2-5; 10 bases are shared with TRBD2. The junction had 5 bases not matched to a gene; V was cut back by 6 bases and J by 5 bases. This CDR3 has 14 amino acids. Germline assignment: CDR1 KGHDR and CDR2 SFDVKD.